This paragraph reports one T cell receptor beta chain. Antigen: not known. The data originate from a study of CXCR3-negative and CXCR3-positive naive CD8 T cells. Study results and caveats: Whereas both naive subsets had comparably high diversity, memory CD8+ cells had much lower diversity. The TRB CDR3s that CXCR3-positive naive cells carried were more hydrophobic than those of CXCR3-negative naive cells.

UMI-labeled 5' RACE TRB cDNA libraries were prepared from the cells. TCRdb reprocessed the 5' RACE reads, keeping one entry per CDR3 protein, no DNA. This sample's clone table lists some 120,000 distinct CDR3 sequences. There are 12 residues in the CDR3. Germline lookup yields CDR1 SGHRS and CDR2 YFSETQ. The clonotype comes from a human donor in good health. Some clones in this sample may be carry-over from other donors' samples. Sample: naive CXCR3+ CD8+ T cells from blood. The subset: CD45RO-CCR7+CD27+CD95- naive CD8+ T cells expressing CXCR3 (TNR3+). The chain joins TRBV5-1 to TRBJ2-7. The CDR3 sequence is CASSWGAGEQYF.